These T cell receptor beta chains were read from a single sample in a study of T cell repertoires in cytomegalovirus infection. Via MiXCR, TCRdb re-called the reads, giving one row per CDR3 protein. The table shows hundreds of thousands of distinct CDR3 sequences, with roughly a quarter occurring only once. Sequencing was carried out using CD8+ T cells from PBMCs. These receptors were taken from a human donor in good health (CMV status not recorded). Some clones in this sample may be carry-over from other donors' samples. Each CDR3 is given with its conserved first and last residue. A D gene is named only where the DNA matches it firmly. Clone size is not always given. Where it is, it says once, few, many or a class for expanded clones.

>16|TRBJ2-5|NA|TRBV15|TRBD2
TGTGCCACCAGCGCGGGACTAGCGGAGAGTCAAGAGACCCAGTACTTC
CATSAGLAESQETQYF
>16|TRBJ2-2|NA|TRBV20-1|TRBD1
TGCAGTGCTAGGTCTGACAGGGTAGGACGCGCCGGGGAGCTGTTTTTT
CSARSDRVGRAGELFF
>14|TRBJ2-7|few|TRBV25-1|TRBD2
TGTGCCAGCTCCTTCGGGGGGGCTTTGTACGAGCAGTACTTC
CASSFGGALYEQYF
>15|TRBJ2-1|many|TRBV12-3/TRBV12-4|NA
TGTGCCAGCACCTCGATGTTGAGCTCCTACAATGAGCAGTTCTTC
CASTSMLSSYNEQFF
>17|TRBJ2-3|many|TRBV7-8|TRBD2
TGTGCCAGCAGCTGGGGACTAGCGGGGGAGTTACAAGATACGCAGTATTTT
CASSWGLAGELQDTQYF
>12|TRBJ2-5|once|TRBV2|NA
TGTGCCAGCAGCACTAGAATCGAGACCCAGTACTTC
CASSTRIETQYF
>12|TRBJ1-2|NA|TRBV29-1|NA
TGCAGCGTTTCTCCAGGGGCCTATGGCTACACCTTC
CSVSPGAYGYTF
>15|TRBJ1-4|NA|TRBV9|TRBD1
TGTGCCAGCAGCTCCCGGGACAGGGCTAATGAAAAACTGTTTTTT
CASSSRDRANEKLFF
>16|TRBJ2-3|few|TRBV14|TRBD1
TGTGCCAGCAGCCAGATTACAGGGGGAGCTACAGATACGCAGTATTTT
CASSQITGGATDTQYF
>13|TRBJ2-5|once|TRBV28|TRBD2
TGTGCCACCAGGATGGGAGGGGAAGAGACCCAGTACTTC
CATRMGGEETQYF
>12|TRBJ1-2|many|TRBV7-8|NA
TGTGCCAGCAGCCCCAGGAACTATGGCTACACCTTC
CASSPRNYGYTF
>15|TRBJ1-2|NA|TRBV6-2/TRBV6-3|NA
TGTGCCAGCAGCCACCTCCAAGGAGGAATCGGTGGCTACACCTTC
CASSHLQGGIGGYTF
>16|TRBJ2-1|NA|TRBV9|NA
TGTGCCAGCAGCCCCGGTGGGGGTCCTTCCTACAATGAGCAGTTCTTC
CASSPGGGPSYNEQFF
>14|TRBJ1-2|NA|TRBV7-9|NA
TGTGCCAGCAGCGGGGGGCGGCAGGATTATGGCTACACCTTC
CASSGGRQDYGYTF
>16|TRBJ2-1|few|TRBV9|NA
TGTGCCAGCAGCGTTGCGGGCCTTAGCTCCTACAATGAGCAGTTCTTC
CASSVAGLSSYNEQFF
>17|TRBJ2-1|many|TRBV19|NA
TGTGCCAGTACCCCCTGGGGGGTGGAGACCTCCTACAATGAGCAGTTCTTC
CASTPWGVETSYNEQFF
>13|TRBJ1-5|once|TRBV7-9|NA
TGTGCCAGCAGCTTTGAAGATTATCAGCCCCAGCATTTT
CASSFEDYQPQHF
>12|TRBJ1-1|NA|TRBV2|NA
TGTGCCAGGACGCAACGGGTCCAGTTAGTTTTCTTT
CARTQRVQLVFF
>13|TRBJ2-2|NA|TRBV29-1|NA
TGCAGCGTGATAGGGGGTCTAGCCGGGGAGCTGTTTTTT
CSVIGGLAGELFF
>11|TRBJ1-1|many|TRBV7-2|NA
TGTGCCAGCAGCCTGTGGGAGGAAGCTTTCTTT
CASSLWEEAFF
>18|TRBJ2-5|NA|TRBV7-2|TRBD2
TGTGCCAGCGGCTTAGGGTGGCAGCGGGGGGGCCCGTGGGGGACCCAGTACTTC
CASGLGWQRGGPWGTQYF
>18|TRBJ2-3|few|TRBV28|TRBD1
TGTGCCAGCAGTTTACCACCCTTGGACAGGGGGCGGGCAGATACGCAGTATTTT
CASSLPPLDRGRADTQYF
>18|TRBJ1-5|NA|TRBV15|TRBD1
TGTGCCACCACTTCCGGGACAGGGGCCCTTGCGGGCAATCAGCCCCAGCATTTT
CATTSGTGALAGNQPQHF
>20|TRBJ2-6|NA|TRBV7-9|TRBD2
TGTGCCAGCAGCCCCCCGGGGCAAGCGGGGGACCACTATGGGGCCAACGTCCTGACTTTC
CASSPPGQAGDHYGANVLTF
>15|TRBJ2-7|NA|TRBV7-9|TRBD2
TGTGCCAGCAGCTTCCGGACTAGCGGGGACTACGAGCAGTACTTC
CASSFRTSGDYEQYF
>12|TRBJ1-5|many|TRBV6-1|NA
TGTGCCACCCGACAGGACAATCAGCCCCAGCATTTT
CATRQDNQPQHF
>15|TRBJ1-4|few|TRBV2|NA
TGTGCCAGCAGTGAAGCAAACTATGGAGGTGAAAAACTGTTTTTT
CASSEANYGGEKLFF
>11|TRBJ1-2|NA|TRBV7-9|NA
TGTGCCAGCAAAACGGGGGATGGCTACACCTTC
CASKTGDGYTF
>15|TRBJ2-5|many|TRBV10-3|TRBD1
TGTGCCATCAGTGATTACGACAGGGACAGAGAGACCCAGTACTTC
CAISDYDRDRETQYF
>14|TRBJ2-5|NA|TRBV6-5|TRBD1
TGTGCCAGCAGCCGGGACAGGAATGTAGAGACCCAGTACTTC
CASSRDRNVETQYF
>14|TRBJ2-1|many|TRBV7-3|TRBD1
TGTGCCAGCAGCTTATGGTCGACAGGGAATGAGCAGTTCTTC
CASSLWSTGNEQFF
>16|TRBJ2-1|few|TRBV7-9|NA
TGTGCCAGCAGCTTAATAGGGGGGTCCGGGGGCAATGAGCAGTTCTTC
CASSLIGGSGGNEQFF
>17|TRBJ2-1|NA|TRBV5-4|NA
TGTGCCAGCAGCTGGGACCTGGGGGGCCCAGCATACAATGAGCAGTTCTTC
CASSWDLGGPAYNEQFF
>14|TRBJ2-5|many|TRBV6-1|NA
TGTGCCAGCAGCAAAACAGTGTACCAAGAGACCCAGTACTTC
CASSKTVYQETQYF
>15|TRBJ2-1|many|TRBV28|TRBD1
TGTGCCAGCACTATATATGGGACAGGTCACAATGAGCAGTTCTTC
CASTIYGTGHNEQFF
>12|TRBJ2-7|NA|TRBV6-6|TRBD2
TGTGCCAGCAGCCACGGGGGGAACGAGCAGTACTTC
CASSHGGNEQYF
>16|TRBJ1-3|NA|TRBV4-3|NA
TGCGCCAGCAGCCAAGACGCTCACACCTCTGGAAACACCATATATTTT
CASSQDAHTSGNTIYF
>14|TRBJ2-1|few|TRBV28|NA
TGTGCCAGCAGAGTGGAGGGCTCCTACAATGAGCAGTTCTTC
CASRVEGSYNEQFF
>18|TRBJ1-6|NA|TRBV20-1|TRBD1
TGCAGTGCTAGAGATCGACAGGGAATCCTTGGGAAAGATTCACCCCTCCACTTT
CSARDRQGILGKDSPLHF
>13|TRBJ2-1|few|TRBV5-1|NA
TGCGCCAGCAGCTTGCCCGGGGCCGATGAGCAGTTCTTC
CASSLPGADEQFF